A selection of T cell receptor beta chains follows, all from one sample in a study of cytomegalovirus exposure and HLA in healthy donors. Clones were read by immunoSEQ multiplex PCR, and TCRdb kept only the in-frame ones, dropping some. The sample holds 150,000 to 200,000 clones, roughly 76% seen once. The specimen was PBMCs. Receptors were obtained from a male donor in good health and CMV-seronegative. Each CDR3 is given with its conserved first and last residue. D genes are given only for firm matches. Size values are once, few and many counts, or a class for expanded clones, and some rows have none.

J | D | V | size | length | CDR3 | DNA
TRBJ2-2 | TRBD1 | TRBV5-1 | few | 16 | CASSLAGTGNTGELFF | TGCGCCAGCAGCTTGGCCGGGACAGGGAACACCGGGGAGCTGTTTTTT
TRBJ1-4 | NA | TRBV5-4 | NA | 16 | CASSPGARRTNEKLFF | TGTGCCAGCAGCCCTGGGGCCCGTCGGACTAATGAAAAACTGTTTTTT
TRBJ2-2 | TRBD2 | TRBV5-4 | NA | 18 | CASSSGLAGASGTGELFF | TGTGCCAGCAGCTCGGGACTAGCGGGGGCCTCGGGCACCGGGGAGCTGTTTTTT
TRBJ2-5 | NA | TRBV7-6 | NA | 16 | CASSLAEGQIFGAQYF | TGTGCCAGCAGCTTAGCTGAGGGCCAGATTTTCGGAGCCCAGTACTTC
TRBJ2-2 | NA | TRBV7-2 | NA | 15 | CASSLNRAGTGELFF | TGTGCCAGCAGCTTAAACAGGGCGGGCACCGGGGAGCTGTTTTTT
TRBJ2-7 | NA | TRBV7-2 | NA | 15 | CASSLTGTQLYEQYF | TGTGCCAGCAGCCTAACCGGGACACAGCTCTACGAGCAGTACTTC
TRBJ2-5 | TRBD2 | TRBV30 | NA | 12 | CAWSGGGLTQYF | TGTGCCTGGAGTGGGGGGGGTTTGACCCAGTACTTC
TRBJ2-3 | NA | TRBV4-1 | NA | 15 | CASSQRRQLTDTQYF | TGCGCCAGCAGCCAACGGCGGCAGCTCACAGATACGCAGTATTTT
TRBJ1-6 | NA | TRBV15 | NA | 13 | CATSRQGNSPLHF | TGTGCCACCAGCCGCCAGGGAAATTCACCCCTCCACTTT
TRBJ1-1 | NA | TRBV7-9 | few | 13 | CASIKIGTNGAFF | TGTGCCAGCATAAAAATTGGGACTAATGGAGCTTTCTTT
TRBJ2-3 | TRBD2 | TRBV4-3 | NA | 16 | CASSQHPSGAEDTQYF | TGCGCCAGCAGCCAACACCCTAGCGGGGCCGAAGATACGCAGTATTTT
TRBJ2-7 | TRBD1 | TRBV29-1 | NA | 16 | CSVAGQGGGPAYEQYF | TGCAGCGTTGCGGGACAGGGAGGGGGACCTGCCTACGAGCAGTACTTC
TRBJ1-6 | NA | TRBV18 | NA | 15 | CASSPGQVSGSPLHF | TGTGCCAGCTCACCGGGGCAGGTATCTGGTTCACCCCTCCACTTT
TRBJ2-4 | TRBD2 | TRBV9 | NA | 18 | CASSVGVGAGGPKNIQYF | TGTGCCAGCAGCGTAGGAGTCGGGGCGGGGGGGCCCAAAAACATTCAGTACTTC
TRBJ2-7 | TRBD1 | TRBV19 | NA | 15 | CASSGRTGGSNEQYF | TGTGCCAGTAGTGGTAGGACAGGGGGCAGCAACGAGCAGTACTTC
TRBJ1-5 | TRBD1 | TRBV15 | NA | 16 | CATSRSTGESNQPQHF | TGTGCCACCAGCAGATCGACAGGGGAAAGCAATCAGCCCCAGCATTTT
TRBJ2-5 | TRBD2 | TRBV6-1 | few | 14 | CASNPLAGEETQYF | TGTGCCAGCAATCCCCTAGCGGGGGAAGAGACCCAGTACTTC
TRBJ1-1 | TRBD1 | TRBV6-5 | NA | 15 | CASSYQTGVNTEAFF | TGTGCCAGCAGTTACCAAACAGGGGTGAACACTGAAGCTTTCTTT
TRBJ2-7 | NA | TRBV10-3 | few | 14 | CAISDWETPGEQYF | TGTGCCATCAGTGACTGGGAGACTCCCGGCGAGCAGTACTTC
TRBJ1-1 | TRBD1 | TRBV6-1 | NA | 14 | CASSAGTGFTEAFF | TGTGCCAGCAGCGCCGGGACAGGGTTCACTGAAGCTTTCTTT
TRBJ1-4 | TRBD1 | TRBV2 | NA | 14 | CASSPDRGEEKLFF | TGTGCCAGCAGCCCGGACAGGGGGGAAGAAAAACTGTTTTTT
TRBJ2-4 | TRBD2 | TRBV7-8 | NA | 18 | CASSLAPPSGGAKNIQYF | TGTGCCAGCAGCTTAGCCCCTCCAAGCGGGGGGGCCAAAAACATTCAGTACTTC
TRBJ1-1 | TRBD1 | TRBV29-1 | NA | 15 | CSVELRTGGNTEAFF | TGCAGCGTTGAATTACGGACAGGAGGGAACACTGAAGCTTTCTTT
TRBJ1-4 | TRBD1 | TRBV19 | few | 14 | CASRRDRQNEKLFF | TGTGCCAGTAGGCGGGACAGGCAGAATGAAAAACTGTTTTTT
TRBJ2-7 | NA | TRBV12-5 | NA | 15 | CASSLPGIQSYEQYF | TGTGCTAGCTCACTTCCCGGCATACAGTCCTACGAGCAGTACTTC
TRBJ1-5 | NA | TRBV12-2 | NA | 11 | CASRRDQPQHF | TGTGCAAGTCGCCGAGATCAGCCCCAGCATTTT
TRBJ2-2 | NA | TRBV13 | NA | 18 | CASSLGSAGYTNTGELFF | TGTGCCAGCAGCTTAGGGTCGGCAGGGTACACGAACACCGGGGAGCTGTTTTTT
TRBJ1-5 | NA | TRBV6-1 | once | 15 | CASSEMGQGGQPQHF | TGTGCCAGCAGTGAAATGGGGCAGGGAGGACAGCCCCAGCATTTT